A selection of T cell receptor beta chains follows, all from one sample in a study of control samples from healthy donors and cancer patients. Generated by immunoSEQ multiplex PCR, the TCRdb table keeps only in-frame clones and is missing some. The profile shows some 100,000 clones, 79% of them singletons. Sample: blood. Receptor source: a woman aged 30 to 39 in good health. CDR3s include the opening cysteine and the closing phenylalanine or tryptophan. D genes are given only for firm matches. Clone size is not always given. Where it is, it says once, few, many or a class for expanded clones.

d_call | clone_size | j_call | v_call | cdr3_nt | cdr3_aa
- | - | TRBJ2-3 | TRBV2 | TGTGCCAGCAGTGATGTGAGGAGAGATACGCAGTATTTT | CASSDVRRDTQYF
- | - | TRBJ1-3 | TRBV29-1 | TGCAGCGTTGAACCAGGCCCGGGAAACACCATATATTTT | CSVEPGPGNTIYF
TRBD1 | few | TRBJ1-6 | TRBV10-1 | TGCGCCAGCGGGACAGGGAATTCACCCCTCCACTTT | CASGTGNSPLHF
TRBD2 | few | TRBJ2-7 | TRBV11-2 | TGTGCCAGCAGCTTCGGAACTAGCGGGGTAAGCTCCTACGAGCAGTACTTC | CASSFGTSGVSSYEQYF
- | - | TRBJ2-5 | TRBV5-1 | TGCGCCAGCAGCTTGGGTAGCGGCCAAGAGACCCAGTACTTC | CASSLGSGQETQYF
- | - | TRBJ2-7 | TRBV4-1 | TGCGCCAGCAGCCAAGGGGGAGGGGGAACCTACGAGCAGTACTTC | CASSQGGGGTYEQYF
- | - | TRBJ1-2 | TRBV10-1 | TGCGCCGTCGGGGGGAGGAGTAGCGACGGCTACACCTTC | CAVGGRSSDGYTF
- | - | TRBJ1-1 | TRBV19 | TGTGCCAGTAGTATCAGGCCGGGGAACACTGAAGCTTTCTTT | CASSIRPGNTEAFF
TRBD1 | once | TRBJ1-4 | TRBV9 | TGTGCCAGCAGCTTGAGGAGTAACAGGGGGCAAGAAAAACTGTTTTTT | CASSLRSNRGQEKLFF
- | - | TRBJ1-5 | TRBV7-9 | TGTGCCAGCAGCCGCCAGGAGAGCAATCAGCCCCAGCATTTT | CASSRQESNQPQHF
- | - | TRBJ2-7 | TRBV2 | TGTGCCAGCGTGGCGCCGGGACTCCGCTACGAGCAGTACTTC | CASVAPGLRYEQYF
TRBD2 | - | TRBJ2-1 | TRBV3-1/TRBV3-2 | TGTGCCAGCAGCCGAGCGGGGGGGACCTACAATGAGCAGTTCTTC | CASSRAGGTYNEQFF
- | - | TRBJ2-2 | TRBV10-1 | TGCGCCAGCAGTGACACAGGGATTTTCACAGGGGAGCTGTTTTTT | CASSDTGIFTGELFF
TRBD1 | - | TRBJ2-1 | TRBV15 | TGTGCCACCAGCGGGACAGTTTACAATGAGCAGTTCTTC | CATSGTVYNEQFF
- | - | TRBJ1-5 | TRBV6-2/TRBV6-3 | TGTGCCAGCAGTCCCCTCCGACAGTATAGCAATCAGCCCCAGCATTTT | CASSPLRQYSNQPQHF
- | once | TRBJ1-5 | TRBV4-1 | TGCGCCAGCAGCCAAGATCTGTTTTATCAGCCCCAGCATTTT | CASSQDLFYQPQHF